A selection of T cell receptor beta chains follows, all from one sample in a study of blood T cells in healthy people across ages. TCRdb redid the calling of the 5' RACE reads with MiXCR, one entry per CDR3 protein. The repertoire holds hundreds of thousands of distinct CDR3 sequences, with around 24% as singletons. The same data also went into a second study, on T cells of mothers and their children.

Sequencing was carried out using blood. The receptors were sampled from a boy aged 10-17 years in good health. CDR3s include the opening cysteine and the closing phenylalanine or tryptophan.

>TRBV7-8|TRBJ1-1
CASSIENRGEAFF
>TRBV28|TRBJ2-7
CASSSPGGFREQYF
>TRBV4-1|TRBJ2-7
CASSQDPHKRGGSYEQYF
>TRBV6-2/TRBV6-3|TRBJ1-4
CASSSPGSNEKLFF
>TRBV12-3/TRBV12-4|TRBJ1-1
CASSLGGLRTEAFF
>TRBV7-9|TRBJ2-1
CASSLAPGPWDEQFF
>TRBV20-1|TRBJ1-2
CSARQGSSYGYTF
>TRBV7-2|TRBJ1-6
CASSLSTTSPLHF
>TRBV12-3/TRBV12-4|TRBJ1-5
CASSLGQGTMYSQPQHF
>TRBV2|TRBJ1-2
CASSEALPGVGGYTF
>TRBV5-5|TRBJ2-5
CASSSGSKGFQETQYF
>TRBV12-3/TRBV12-4|TRBJ2-5
CASRSQGAKETQYF
>TRBV11-1|TRBJ1-4
CASSLAPGQNEKLFF
>TRBV7-2|TRBJ2-2
CASSLAPTGRANTGELFF
>TRBV9|.
CASSEGQISYEQYF
>TRBV21-1|.
CASSPRGRPKQETQYF
>TRBV27|TRBJ2-3
CASSSSSSGEPDTQYF
>TRBV29-1|TRBJ1-1
CSVEGDRPEAFF
>TRBV5-1|TRBJ1-3
CASSKGGRAGNTIYF
>TRBV5-8|TRBJ2-3
CASSFGLAGLTDTQYF
>TRBV28|TRBJ1-6
CASSLLNPTGGNYNSPLHF
>TRBV9|TRBJ1-2
CASSDGGAYGYTF
>TRBV6-5|.
CASRPTLGSEQFF
>TRBV4-1|TRBJ2-4
CAGSQGGANIQYF
>TRBV5-8|TRBJ1-3
CASSLSGDTIYF
>TRBV11-1|TRBJ1-1
CASSFRKGQPDFF
>TRBV30|TRBJ2-2
CAWMGDRGSNTGELFF
>TRBV6-2/TRBV6-3|TRBJ1-1
CASSYLGGQGTTFF
>TRBV28|TRBJ2-1
CASSLVTSGRYSCNEQFF
>TRBV28|TRBJ2-7
CASSLAGERYEQYF
>TRBV4-3|TRBJ1-2
CASSQDRTDIYGYTF
>TRBV27|TRBJ2-5
CASSLSNSQETQYF
>TRBV5-1|TRBJ2-6
CASSLGSGANVQTF
>TRBV7-8|TRBJ1-2
CASSFGRELILYGYTF
>TRBV20-1|TRBJ1-1
CSVIRGGNTEAFF
>TRBV6-6|TRBJ2-6
CASSYSIHFGALTF
>TRBV7-2|TRBJ2-5
CASSNYGETQYF
>TRBV20-1|TRBJ2-1
CSASQEPGLAGVTRSYNEQFF
>TRBV25-1|TRBJ1-1
CASRDLGRTNTEAFF
>TRBV20-1|TRBJ2-3
CSAGPAVVADTQYF
>TRBV4-3|TRBJ1-4
CASSHSLGSGDEKLFF